The next 2 T cell receptor beta chains were all read from a single sample in a study of cytomegalovirus exposure and HLA in healthy donors. The assay was immunoSEQ multiplex PCR, and TCRdb's table has in-frame clones only and misses some. The repertoire consists of about 56,000 clones, with just over 90% occurring once and the leading ten covering 1.1%. The sequencing sample was made of PBMCs. The receptors were sampled from a man aged 18-30 years in good health and CMV-seronegative.

This clone has just one count. This rearrangement joins TRBV18 to TRBJ1-5, with 7 bases lining up with TRBD1. The CDR3 extends over 13 amino acids. Germline trimming cut 2 bases from V and 5 bases from J; bases unmatched to any gene: 0. Germline V gives CDR1 KGHSH, CDR2 LQKENI. As DNA, the CDR3 is TGTGCCAGCTCACCAACAGGGGATCAGCCCCAGCATTTT. Translating gives CASSPTGDQPQHF.

The chain is built from TRBV19 and TRBJ2-3; D may be TRBD2 (6 bases). CDR3 size: 15 residues. The germline V gene encodes CDR1 LNHDA and CDR2 SQIVND (reference sequence). Trimming took off 1 base at V and 3 bases at J, with 11 bases between the two ends. Here the CDR3 DNA reads TGTGCCAGTAGTATAGTGGAGGGAAGGACAGATACGCAGTATTTT. This encodes CASSIVEGRTDTQYF.